This is a list of T cell receptor beta chains from one sample in a study of shared clonotypes between healthy human individuals. The repertoire was sequenced with immunoSEQ multiplex PCR; TCRdb's copy has only in-frame clones and lacks some. The table records about 2 million clones, approximately 95% of them present only once. The sequenced sample was naive CD8+ T cells sorted from blood. The source is a man aged 18 to 29 in good health. The CDR3 runs from the conserved cysteine through the conserved F or W.

j_gene: TRBJ1-2; v_gene: TRBV7-9; CDR3aa: CASSSNIRDRNYGYTF
j_gene: TRBJ2-5; v_gene: TRBV2; CDR3aa: CASRLGTSGGNQETQYF
j_gene: TRBJ2-7; v_gene: TRBV7-8; CDR3aa: CASRSSAAAGVYEQYF
j_gene: TRBJ1-2; v_gene: TRBV5-5; CDR3aa: CASSNGMYGYTF
j_gene: TRBJ2-7; v_gene: TRBV18; CDR3aa: CASSTDAYEQYF
j_gene: TRBJ2-1; v_gene: TRBV4-3; CDR3aa: CASSQESGQGAYNEQFF
j_gene: TRBJ2-7; v_gene: TRBV27; CDR3aa: CASRPGLSIYEQYF
j_gene: TRBJ2-7; v_gene: TRBV4-1; CDR3aa: CASSRDSSSYEQYF
j_gene: TRBJ2-7; v_gene: TRBV4-1; CDR3aa: CASSQLGYRDYEQYF
j_gene: TRBJ1-2; v_gene: TRBV7-9; CDR3aa: CASSSAGNYGYTF
j_gene: TRBJ2-1; v_gene: TRBV5-6; CDR3aa: CASSLSGSYNEQFF
j_gene: TRBJ2-2; v_gene: TRBV13; CDR3aa: CASSPSLAAMNTGELFF
j_gene: TRBJ2-1; v_gene: TRBV9; CDR3aa: CASSELVGDEQFF
j_gene: TRBJ2-7; v_gene: TRBV2; CDR3aa: CASSVGDWEQYF
j_gene: TRBJ1-2; v_gene: TRBV5-6; CDR3aa: CASSWRDSYGYTF
j_gene: TRBJ2-7; v_gene: TRBV5-3; CDR3aa: CARKSELHEQYF
j_gene: TRBJ2-7; v_gene: TRBV7-6; CDR3aa: CASSPRSGGAYEQYF
j_gene: TRBJ2-7; v_gene: TRBV4-1; CDR3aa: CASSQGGMTGGRSYEQYF
j_gene: TRBJ2-6; v_gene: TRBV15; CDR3aa: CATSNQGPPISGANVLTF
j_gene: TRBJ2-2; v_gene: TRBV6-1; CDR3aa: CASSEASGELFF
j_gene: TRBJ1-3; v_gene: TRBV10-3; CDR3aa: CAISEDVLSSRSGNTIYF
j_gene: TRBJ2-3; v_gene: TRBV11-2; CDR3aa: CASSRNQGAPSTDTQYF
j_gene: TRBJ1-1; v_gene: TRBV27; CDR3aa: CASSIIGVGGTEAFF
j_gene: TRBJ2-3; v_gene: TRBV30; CDR3aa: CAWGGTGYLDTQYF
j_gene: TRBJ2-2; v_gene: TRBV27; CDR3aa: CASSLVVSRTGELFF
j_gene: TRBJ1-5; v_gene: TRBV28; CDR3aa: CASSHRGRGPRSNQPQHF
j_gene: TRBJ2-5; v_gene: TRBV7-9; CDR3aa: CASSPPLGRGQLSTQYF
j_gene: TRBJ2-3; v_gene: TRBV27; CDR3aa: CASSLSPGTHTDTQYF
j_gene: TRBJ2-1; v_gene: TRBV7-8; CDR3aa: CASSLSGAGSGNEQFF
j_gene: TRBJ2-2; v_gene: TRBV4-2; CDR3aa: CASSQWEGTGELFF
j_gene: TRBJ2-1; v_gene: TRBV9; CDR3aa: CASSSGGGSVNEQFF
j_gene: TRBJ2-5; v_gene: TRBV11-2; CDR3aa: CASSPPLETQYF
j_gene: TRBJ1-4; v_gene: TRBV30; CDR3aa: CAWSREKLFF
j_gene: TRBJ2-3; v_gene: TRBV9; CDR3aa: CASSVASAATDTQYF
j_gene: TRBJ1-1; v_gene: TRBV7-9; CDR3aa: CASSFLVDTEAFF
j_gene: -; v_gene: TRBV29-1; CDR3aa: CSVLSAGAYEQYF
j_gene: TRBJ2-5; v_gene: TRBV2; CDR3aa: CASSENRGQETQYF
j_gene: TRBJ1-2; v_gene: TRBV6-5; CDR3aa: CASSYAGTGYGYTF
j_gene: TRBJ2-2; v_gene: TRBV9; CDR3aa: CASSVVAGGPGTGELFF
j_gene: TRBJ2-2; v_gene: TRBV4-3; CDR3aa: CASSQWGGSSDGELFF
j_gene: TRBJ1-2; v_gene: TRBV4-2; CDR3aa: CASSQDPAGDIYGYTF
j_gene: TRBJ1-1; v_gene: TRBV29-1; CDR3aa: CSVEDRGGLPETEAFF
j_gene: TRBJ2-7; v_gene: TRBV7-9; CDR3aa: CASSLEDRGGYEQYF
j_gene: TRBJ2-7; v_gene: TRBV5-4; CDR3aa: CASSFGTGAFEQYF
j_gene: TRBJ2-5; v_gene: TRBV5-1; CDR3aa: CASSLVVAGETQYF
j_gene: TRBJ1-6; v_gene: TRBV9; CDR3aa: CASSAPGGLSSYNSPLHF